This paragraph reports one T cell receptor beta chain. The antigen remains undetermined. Both 60 Vbeta primers and 13 Jbeta primers went into the PCR. Sequencing used immunoSEQ multiplex PCR; TCRdb keeps in-frame clones, though not all of them. This table holds 150,000 or so clones, 77% found once. The data originate from a study of cytomegalovirus exposure and HLA in healthy donors. Study-level points and caveats: Previous analysis showed most TCR beta V segments were productive about 87% or about 30% of the time. There were several of the most significant clusters that appeared linked to common viral pathogens in a later analysis.

The CDR3 has 15 residues. Unmatched junction bases numbered 4, after V lost 2 bases and J lost 1 base. The germline V gene encodes CDR1 MNHNS and CDR2 SASEGT. The specimen sequenced was PBMCs. This clonotype was obtained from a woman in her thirties in good health and CMV-seronegative. The chain couples TRBV6-1 to TRBJ1-1; 7 nucleotides agree with TRBD1. The CDR3 region is CASSEPGQPNTEAFF. Written as DNA, the CDR3 is TGTGCCAGCAGTGAACCGGGACAGCCGAACACTGAAGCTTTCTTT.